The 20 T cell receptor beta chains given below trace back to one sample, sequenced in a study of blood T cell repertoires in COVID-19. Profiling relied on immunoSEQ multiplex PCR, and the TCRdb table lists in-frame clones only, not all of them. The sample holds over 200,000 clones, approximately 90% seen once. Input material: PBMCs or T cells enriched from blood (not recorded which). Receptor source: a man aged 25-45 years who had recovered from COVID-19.

The chain recombines TRBV11-3 with TRBJ2-3, with 7 bases lining up with TRBD2. V was clipped by 1 base and J by 3 bases; unmatched bases: 4. CDR3 length equals 15 residues. The germline V gene encodes CDR1 SGHNT and CDR2 YENEEA. CDR3 bases: TGTGCCAGCAGCTTAGGAGTCGGGGGGACAGATACGCAGTATTTT. Encoded protein: CASSLGVGGTDTQYF. Drawing the rest from reference TRBV11-3 and TRBJ2-3, the complete variable domain is EAGVVQSPRYKIIEKKQPVAFWCNPISGHNTLYWYLQNLGQGPELLIRYENEEAVDDSQLPKDRFSAERLKGVDSTLKIQPAELGDSAVYLCASSLGVGGTDTQYFGPGTRLTVL.

This clone has only one observation. This chain connects TRBV6-2 or TRBV6-3 to TRBJ2-1; D is ambiguous. The CDR3 has 12 residues. V lost 6 bases and J 12 bases, leaving 15 bases between the germline ends. Per the germline V gene, CDR1 is MNHEY and CDR2 is SVGEGT. CDR3 nucleotides: TGTGCCAGCAGCCCGCCTGAGGTTGGGCAGTTCTTC. It is translated as CASSPPEVGQFF.

This sequence joins TRBV5-5 and TRBJ1-1, with D possibly TRBD1 on 5 matching bases. With 3 bases removed from V and 1 base from J, the gap between germline ends came to 10 bases. CDR1 is SGHKS, CDR2 YYEKEE, per germline (reference sequence). The CDR3 extends over 14 amino acids. The CDR3 coding sequence is TGTGCCAGCAGCTGGGGAGGGACGAACACTGAAGCTTTCTTT. Encoded protein: CASSWGGTNTEAFF.

In its sample, this clone was seen a few times. The chain couples TRBV5-1 to TRBJ1-1; D remains unclear. Trimming shortened V by 5 bases and J by 0 bases, and 8 bases separated the two germline ends. Germline CDR1 reads SGHRS; CDR2 reads YFSETQ. This CDR3 region has 13 residues. CDR3 bases: TGCGCCAGCAGGGGCACCTTGAACACTGAAGCTTTCTTT. Translation gives CASRGTLNTEAFF.

This sequence joins TRBV9 and TRBJ1-1, with 8 bases aligning to TRBD1. V trimming: 0 bases; J trimming: 6 bases; junction bases outside the gene matches: 13. CDR1 and CDR2 from the germline V gene are SGDLS and YYNGEE. The CDR3 has 17 residues. The CDR3 nucleotides read TGTGCCAGCAGCGTAGGCGATTCGGGCAGGGGGCATTCTGAAGCTTTCTTT. This sequence encodes CASSVGDSGRGHSEAFF.

The chain carries TRBV3-1 (or the pseudogene TRBV3-2) and TRBJ2-5; 7 nucleotides agree with TRBD1. Losses at the gene ends were 0 bases for V and 5 bases for J; bases not matched to a gene: 9. CDR3 length: 16 residues. Germline CDR1 LGHDT, CDR2 YNNKEL (reference sequence). CDR3: CASSQDLTGTSETQYF. The CDR3 coding sequence is TGTGCCAGCAGCCAAGATCTGACAGGGACGTCGGAGACCCAGTACTTC.

This chain links TRBV7-9 with TRBJ1-2; 7 nucleotides match TRBD1. CDR3 length: 13 residues. Germline V gene sequence: CDR1 SEHNR, CDR2 FQNEAQ (reference sequence). Trimming at V came to 1 base and at J to 10 bases, leaving 6 bases not matched to a gene. CDR3: CASSLEGQRSYTF. The CDR3 nucleotides read TGTGCCAGCAGCTTAGAGGGACAGAGATCCTACACCTTC.

The chain carries TRBV28 and TRBJ2-3; 9 nucleotides align to TRBD2. J lost 4 bases, V lost 5 bases, and 16 bases had no gene match. CDR1 and CDR2 (germline): MDHEN, SYDVKM. The CDR3 runs 18 residues. The CDR3 is CASSTTLAGSLRPDTQYF. The CDR3 DNA follows: TGTGCCAGCAGTACCACACTAGCGGGTAGCCTCCGCCCAGATACGCAGTATTTT. The variable domain in full, completed from reference TRBV28 and TRBJ2-3, reads DVKVTQSSRYLVKRTGEKVFLECVQDMDHENMFWYRQDPGLGLRLIYFSYDVKMKEKGDIPEGYSVSREKKERFSLILESASTNQTSMYLCASSTTLAGSLRPDTQYFGPGTRLTVL.

The chain combines TRBV11-2 with TRBJ2-7, with D hard to call. V was pared by 6 bases and J by 0 bases, with 12 bases between. The CDR3 consists of 14 residues. The germline CDR1 and CDR2 sequences are SGHAT and FQNNGV. The CDR3 sequence is CASSSEQFSYEQYF. The CDR3 DNA reads as TGTGCCAGCAGTTCAGAACAGTTCTCCTACGAGCAGTACTTC.

The chain has TRBV12-3 or TRBV12-4 and TRBJ2-3; D remains ambiguous. V gave up 5 bases and J gave up 4 bases, with 7 bases separating them. The CDR3 runs 12 residues. The DNA of the CDR3 is TGTGCCAGCAGTCTTTCCGCAGATACGCAGTATTTT. Translating it yields CASSLSADTQYF.

The J gene is TRBJ2-5, the V gene TRBV9, with D tentatively TRBD2 (6 bases). The CDR3 consists of 14 residues. Germline V CDR1 and CDR2: SGDLS, YYNGEE. Trimming took 0 bases from V and 4 from J, leaving 10 bases between them. CDR3 coding DNA: TGTGCCAGCAGCGTAGCGGGTAGCGGAGAGACCCAGTACTTC. It is translated as CASSVAGSGETQYF.

The CDR3 sequence is CATSDPGTEAFF. The CDR3 DNA reads TGTGCCACCAGTGATCCGGGGACTGAAGCTTTCTTT. The V gene is TRBV24-1, the J gene TRBJ1-1; unclear D gene. Trimming took 3 bases from V and 5 from J, leaving 6 bases between them. The CDR3 is made up of 12 amino acids. Germline CDR1 reads KGHDR; CDR2 reads SFDVKD.

V gene TRBV19 combines with J gene TRBJ2-2, with 9 bases that match TRBD2. CDR3 length: 14 residues. Losses at the gene ends were 3 bases for V and 6 bases for J; bases not matched to a gene: 2. The germline CDR1 and CDR2 sequences are LNHDA and SQIVND (reference sequence). This CDR3 reads CASSILAGPGELFF. CDR3 bases: TGTGCCAGTAGTATTCTAGCGGGACCCGGGGAGCTGTTTTTT. Variable domain in full (rest from reference TRBV19 and TRBJ2-2): DGGITQSPKYLFRKEGQNVTLSCEQNLNHDAMYWYRQDPGQGLRLIYYSQIVNDFQKGDIAEGYSVSREKKESFPLTVTSAQKNPTAFYLCASSILAGPGELFFGEGSRLTVL.

The rearrangement links TRBV5-6 to TRBJ2-5; 8 nucleotides line up with TRBD2. The germline V gene has CDR1 SGHDT and CDR2 YYEEEE. V lost 4 bases to trimming and J lost 5 bases; unmatched junction nucleotides: 10. The CDR3 is 15 amino acids. As DNA, the CDR3 is TGTGCCAGCAGCCCGGATGCGGGGGGCCCCGAGACCCAGTACTTC. Translating it yields CASSPDAGGPETQYF.

The chain combines TRBV27 with TRBJ1-5; perhaps TRBD1 as D (5 bases). The CDR3 sequence is 16 residues long. V was cut by 6 bases and J by 3 bases, with 18 bases left in between. CDR1 is MNHEY and CDR2 is SMNVEV in the germline V gene (reference sequence). The chain's CDR3 is CASSPWPDSTNQPQHF. The CDR3 DNA follows: TGTGCCAGCAGCCCCTGGCCTGACAGTACCAATCAGCCCCAGCATTTT.

The rearrangement links TRBV14 to TRBJ1-2; D ambiguous. The V gene lost 0 bases and the J gene lost 8 bases, with 13 bases spanning the gap. CDR1 is SGHDN, CDR2 FVKESK, per germline. The CDR3 is 14 residues long. CDR3 loop: CASSQDSGRGGYTF. In DNA form, the CDR3 reads TGTGCCAGCAGCCAAGATTCCGGACGGGGAGGCTACACCTTC.

The chain couples TRBV21-1 to TRBJ2-2; the table's D call of TRBD2 was not tested on the DNA. TRBV21-1 is recorded as a pseudogene. The CDR3 length is 15 residues. The CDR3 region has the DNA TGTGCCAGCAGCTCGGGGGGTAAGGACACCGGGGAGCTGTTTTTT. It codes for CASSSGGKDTGELFF.

CDR3 residues: CASTRGGQPQHF. CDR3 bases: TGTGCCAGCACCAGGGGCGGTCAGCCCCAGCATTTT. The V call is TRBV12-3 or TRBV12-4, the J call TRBJ1-5; D possibly corresponds to TRBD1 (6 bases). V dropped 7 bases and J dropped 6 bases, with 10 bases sitting between them. The CDR3 runs 12 residues.

The chain employs TRBV7-2 and TRBJ2-5; 7 bases fit TRBD2. The CDR3 has 15 residues. The germline V gene has CDR1 SGHTA and CDR2 FQGNSA. The junction had 8 bases not matched to a gene; V was cut back by 3 bases and J by 4 bases. The CDR3 spells CASSFQGGSRETQYF. The CDR3 region has the DNA TGTGCCAGCAGCTTCCAGGGAGGGTCGCGAGAGACCCAGTACTTC.

In this sample, this clone turned up once. The V and J genes are TRBV9 and TRBJ1-6, with D maybe TRBD1 (5 bases). Germline lookup yields CDR1 SGDLS and CDR2 YYNGEE. Trimming removed 1 base from V and 10 bases from J, with 15 bases in between. This CDR3 contains 15 residues. The CDR3 DNA reads TGTGCCAGCAGCGTAATGGATCAGGGAGGCTCACCCCTCCACTTT. This translates into CASSVMDQGGSPLHF.